These 14 T cell receptor beta chains came from one sample sequenced in a study of cytomegalovirus exposure and HLA in healthy donors. The PCR employed 60 Vbeta primers together with 13 Jbeta primers. Profiled with immunoSEQ multiplex PCR; TCRdb holds only in-frame clones, not every one. The table has about 130,000 clones, roughly 63% seen once. Sequencing was carried out using PBMCs. These receptors all stem from a man younger than 45 in good health and CMV-seropositive.

This chain uses TRBV7-2 with TRBJ1-2; D not resolved. The CDR3 length is 14 residues. Per the germline V gene, CDR1 is SGHTA and CDR2 is FQGNSA. Trimming cost V 4 bases and J 1 base, with 10 bases left between them. CDR3 nucleotides: TGTGCCAGCAGCTATATACTCGTTAACTATGGCTACACCTTC. This codes for CASSYILVNYGYTF.

Here the CDR3 reads CASSFIAASTDTQYF. CDR3 DNA: TGTGCCAGCAGCTTTATAGCGGCTAGCACAGATACGCAGTATTTT. The rearrangement links TRBV5-5 to TRBJ2-3; perhaps TRBD2 as D (6 bases). From germline, CDR1 is SGHKS and CDR2 YYEKEE (reference sequence). CDR3 length: 15 residues. With 2 bases removed from V and 0 bases from J, the gap between germline ends came to 10 bases.

The J gene is TRBJ1-4, the V gene TRBV27; 7 nucleotides line up with TRBD1. The ends lost 5 bases at V and 8 bases at J; junction bases unmatched: 14. The CDR3 sequence is 16 residues long. CDR1 MNHEY and CDR2 SMNVEV come from the germline V gene (reference sequence). CDR3 amino acids: CASSPLRQGIREKLFF. The DNA of the CDR3 is TGTGCCAGCAGTCCGCTCCGACAGGGCATCAGGGAAAAACTGTTTTTT.

This clone was detected only a few times. The chain combines TRBV5-1 with TRBJ2-2, with TRBD1 matching 9 bases. Germline lookup yields CDR1 SGHRS and CDR2 YFSETQ. With V trimmed by 4 bases and J by 2 bases, 12 bases remained unmatched. The CDR3 is 18 residues long. The CDR3 loop is CASSGRPPGQGNTGELFF. The CDR3 DNA follows: TGCGCCAGCAGCGGTAGGCCACCGGGACAGGGTAACACCGGGGAGCTGTTTTTT.

The chain couples TRBV7-9 to TRBJ2-7; D is unresolved. The CDR3 extends over 12 amino acids. The V gene's germline CDR1 is SEHNR and CDR2 FQNEAQ (reference sequence). The V and J ends lost 1 base and 4 bases respectively, with 5 bases between them. CDR3 sequence: CASSLVRYEQYF. The CDR3, as DNA: TGTGCCAGCAGCTTAGTACGGTACGAGCAGTACTTC.

This chain links TRBV11-2 with TRBJ2-5; 8 bases line up with TRBD2. In germline, CDR1 is SGHAT, CDR2 FQNNGV. CDR3 size: 16 residues. After removal of 1 base from V and 2 bases from J, the junction contained 6 bases not matched to a gene. CDR3 DNA sequence: TGTGCCAGCAGCTTAGGCGCGGGAGGACGGCAAGAGACCCAGTACTTC. Protein sequence: CASSLGAGGRQETQYF.

This chain links TRBV19 with TRBJ1-2; perhaps TRBD1 as D (6 bases). Germline V gene lookup returns CDR1 LNHDA and CDR2 SQIVND (reference sequence). V lost 2 bases and J lost 8, with 12 bases in between. This CDR3 contains 13 residues. The CDR3: CASSINRERGYTF. The CDR3, as DNA: TGTGCCAGTAGTATAAACAGGGAAAGGGGCTACACCTTC. The full variable domain, rest sourced from reference TRBV19 and TRBJ1-2, is DGGITQSPKYLFRKEGQNVTLSCEQNLNHDAMYWYRQDPGQGLRLIYYSQIVNDFQKGDIAEGYSVSREKKESFPLTVTSAQKNPTAFYLCASSINRERGYTFGSGTRLTVV.

The J gene is TRBJ2-1, the V gene TRBV28; TRBD1 matches 7 bases. Looked up from germline, CDR1 is MDHEN and CDR2 is SYDVKM. The CDR3 spans 14 residues. Trimming removed 6 bases from V and 3 bases from J; junction bases left unmatched: 5. This CDR3 reads CASSPGTDYNEQFF. The DNA for the CDR3 is TGTGCCAGCAGCCCCGGGACAGACTACAATGAGCAGTTCTTC. The full variable domain, completed using reference TRBV28 and TRBJ2-1, is DVKVTQSSRYLVKRTGEKVFLECVQDMDHENMFWYRQDPGLGLRLIYFSYDVKMKEKGDIPEGYSVSREKKERFSLILESASTNQTSMYLCASSPGTDYNEQFFGPGTRLTVL.

The chain couples TRBV6-1 to TRBJ1-2, with 7 bases matching TRBD1. Looked up from germline, CDR1 is MNHNS and CDR2 is SASEGT. The CDR3 spans 16 residues. V was pared by 1 base and J by 5 bases, with 10 bases of the junction left unmatched. The CDR3 nucleotides are TGTGCCAGCAGTGAAGGGGCAGACAGGGTCGAATATGGCTACACCTTC. It encodes CASSEGADRVEYGYTF.

The chain has TRBV5-1 and TRBJ2-5; 9 positions match TRBD2. The germline V gene encodes CDR1 SGHRS and CDR2 YFSETQ. CDR3 size: 18 residues. The ends lost 5 bases at V and 5 bases at J; junction bases unmatched: 19. CDR3 coding DNA: TGCGCCAGCAGGCGGGGGGGCGCCTCGTTAGTGATACGGGAGACCCAGTACTTC. Protein sequence: CASRRGGASLVIRETQYF.

This clone was seen once. The chain recombines TRBV28 with TRBJ2-2; TRBD2 matches 11 bases. V gave up 7 bases and J gave up 7 bases; unmatched junction bases: 8. The CDR3 is made up of 15 amino acids. Germline V lookup: CDR1 MDHEN, CDR2 SYDVKM. The CDR3 spells CASKRVAGGSGELFF. The CDR3 region has the DNA TGTGCCAGCAAACGGGTAGCGGGGGGGAGCGGGGAGCTGTTTTTT.

This chain uses TRBV5-4 with TRBJ2-5, with a weak D call TRBD1 (6 bases). The germline V and J ends were trimmed by 3 bases and 4 bases, with 22 bases remaining between them. Germline V CDR1 and CDR2: SGHNT, YYREEE (reference sequence). The CDR3 is 17 residues long. This CDR3 is CASSSRVGGVVGETQYF. The CDR3 DNA sequence: TGTGCCAGCAGCTCCCGCGTAGGGGGAGTGGTAGGAGAGACCCAGTACTTC.

The V call is TRBV28, the J call TRBJ2-7; the D gene is possibly TRBD2 (7 bases). This CDR3 contains 15 residues. Looked up from germline, CDR1 is MDHEN and CDR2 is SYDVKM. Trimming pared 2 bases from V and 6 bases from J, leaving 17 bases between. CDR3 residues: CASSLRGGAGLEQYF. CDR3 nucleotide sequence: TGTGCCAGCAGTTTAAGAGGGGGGGCAGGGCTCGAGCAGTACTTC. Full variable domain (remainder filled in from reference TRBV28 and TRBJ2-7): DVKVTQSSRYLVKRTGEKVFLECVQDMDHENMFWYRQDPGLGLRLIYFSYDVKMKEKGDIPEGYSVSREKKERFSLILESASTNQTSMYLCASSLRGGAGLEQYFGPGTRLTVT.

This chain connects TRBV29-1 to TRBJ2-1; D possibly corresponds to TRBD1 (6 bases). CDR1 SQVTM and CDR2 ANQGSEA come from the germline V gene. The CDR3 covers 15 residues. V was pared by 2 bases and J by 3 bases, with 14 bases between. As DNA, the CDR3 is TGCAGCGTTGAATGGAGGCTAGGGGGCTACAATGAGCAGTTCTTC. Translating it yields CSVEWRLGGYNEQFF.